Given below is one T cell receptor (beta chain) in context. Germline-derived CDR1 and CDR2 are MGHRA and YSYEKL. V shed 2 bases and J 6 bases; nucleotides not matched to a gene: 4. This CDR3 has 13 amino acids. The data are from a study of T cell changes during pregnancy in multiple sclerosis. Some clones are missing from TCRdb's copy, which holds only in-frame ones; the method was immunoSEQ multiplex PCR. There are 15,000 to 20,000 clones in the sample; just under 85% occur only once, and about a tenth lies in the top ten. The TCR sequence derives from a female donor in good health, enrolled as a control in a pregnancy study. The sequencing used CD8+ T cells from peripheral blood mononuclear cells, collected in the second trimester of pregnancy. The V gene is TRBV4-1, the J gene TRBJ2-7, with 7 nucleotides matching TRBD2. The DNA of the CDR3 is TGCGCCAGCAGCCAATCGGGGGGTCGCGAGCAGTACTTC. Encoded protein: CASSQSGGREQYF.